This T cell receptor beta chain emerged from a study of cytomegalovirus exposure and HLA in healthy donors. Germline CDR1 reads LNHDA; CDR2 reads SQIVND (reference sequence). The V gene lost 6 bases and the J gene lost 4 bases, with 13 bases spanning the gap. This CDR3 is 14 amino acids long. Study results and caveats: Later on, a genetic analysis was performed. It linked a missense variant in DCLRE1C with V- and J-gene trimming of TCR beta.

PCR amplification relied on 60 Vbeta primers (plus 13 Jbeta primers). TCRdb keeps only in-frame clones here, not all; method: immunoSEQ multiplex PCR. This table holds about 130,000 clones, roughly 70% found once. As to this clone: Its antigen is undetermined.

Sequenced sample: PBMCs. The clonotype comes from a man aged 40-49 years in good health and CMV-seronegative. This chain links TRBV19 with TRBJ1-5, with D possibly being TRBD1 (6 bases). The CDR3 loop reads CASRSDRINQPQHF. In DNA, the CDR3 is TGTGCCAGTAGATCGGACAGAATTAATCAGCCCCAGCATTTT.